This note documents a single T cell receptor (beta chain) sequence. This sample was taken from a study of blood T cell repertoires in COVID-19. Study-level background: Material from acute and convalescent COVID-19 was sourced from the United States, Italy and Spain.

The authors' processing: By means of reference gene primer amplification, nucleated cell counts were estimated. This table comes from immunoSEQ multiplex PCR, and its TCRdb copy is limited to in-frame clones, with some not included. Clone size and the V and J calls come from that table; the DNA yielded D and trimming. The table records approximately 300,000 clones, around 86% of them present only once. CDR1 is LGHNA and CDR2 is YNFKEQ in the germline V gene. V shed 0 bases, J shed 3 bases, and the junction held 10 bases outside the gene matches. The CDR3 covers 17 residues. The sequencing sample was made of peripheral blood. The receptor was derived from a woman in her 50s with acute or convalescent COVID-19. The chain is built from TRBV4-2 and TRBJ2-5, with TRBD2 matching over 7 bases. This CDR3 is CASSQDQYGGREETQYF. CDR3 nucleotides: TGTGCCAGCAGCCAAGATCAATATGGCGGGAGAGAAGAGACCCAGTACTTC.